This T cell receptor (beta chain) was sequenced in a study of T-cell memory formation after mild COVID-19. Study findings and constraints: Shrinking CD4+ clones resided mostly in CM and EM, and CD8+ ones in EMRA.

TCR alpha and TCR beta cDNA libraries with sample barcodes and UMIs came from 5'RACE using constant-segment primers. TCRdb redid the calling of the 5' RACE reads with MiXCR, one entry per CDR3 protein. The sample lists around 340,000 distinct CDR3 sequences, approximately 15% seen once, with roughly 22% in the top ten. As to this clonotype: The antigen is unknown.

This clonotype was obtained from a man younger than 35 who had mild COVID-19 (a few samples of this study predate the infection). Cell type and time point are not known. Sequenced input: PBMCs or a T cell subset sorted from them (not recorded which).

In nucleotides, the CDR3 is TGTGCCAGCAGCACCGGGGGTGGGGGACAGCCCCAGCATTTT. Protein product: CASSTGGGGQPQHF. The rearrangement uses TRBV7-2 and TRBJ1-5, with D perhaps TRBD1 (5 bases). Trimming cost V 5 bases and J 7 bases, with 15 bases left between them. Germline CDR1 is SGHTA and CDR2 is FQGNSA. This CDR3 comprises 14 residues.